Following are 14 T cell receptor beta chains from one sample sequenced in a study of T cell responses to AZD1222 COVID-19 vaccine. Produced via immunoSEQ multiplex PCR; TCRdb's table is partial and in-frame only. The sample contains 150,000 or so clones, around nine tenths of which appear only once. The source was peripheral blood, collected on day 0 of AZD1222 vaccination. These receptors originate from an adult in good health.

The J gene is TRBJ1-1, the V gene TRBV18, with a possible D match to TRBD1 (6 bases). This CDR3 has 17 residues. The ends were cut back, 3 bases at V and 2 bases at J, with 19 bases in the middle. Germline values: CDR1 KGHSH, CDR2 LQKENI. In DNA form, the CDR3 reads TGTGCCAGCTCACCCTTGACCGCCGGACAGAAAAACACTGAAGCTTTCTTT. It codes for CASSPLTAGQKNTEAFF.

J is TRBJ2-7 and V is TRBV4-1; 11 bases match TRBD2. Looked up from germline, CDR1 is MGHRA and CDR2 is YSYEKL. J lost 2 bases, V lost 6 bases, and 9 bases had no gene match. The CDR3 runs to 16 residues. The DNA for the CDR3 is TGCGCCAGCAGGCGACTAGCGGGATTCGTTACCTACGAGCAGTACTTC. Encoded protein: CASRRLAGFVTYEQYF.

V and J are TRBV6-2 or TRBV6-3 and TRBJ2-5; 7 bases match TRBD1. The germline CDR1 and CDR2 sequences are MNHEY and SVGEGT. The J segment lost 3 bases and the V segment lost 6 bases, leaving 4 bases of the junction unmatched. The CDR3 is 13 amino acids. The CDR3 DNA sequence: TGTGCCAGCAGCCGGGACAGCGAAGAGACCCAGTACTTC. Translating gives CASSRDSEETQYF.

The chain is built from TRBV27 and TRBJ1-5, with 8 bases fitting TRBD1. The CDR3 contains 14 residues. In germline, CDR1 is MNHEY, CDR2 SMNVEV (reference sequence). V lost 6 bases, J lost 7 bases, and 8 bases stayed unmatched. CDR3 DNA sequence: TGTGCCAGCAGCCTTGACAGGGGAAAACAGCCCCAGCATTTT. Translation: CASSLDRGKQPQHF.

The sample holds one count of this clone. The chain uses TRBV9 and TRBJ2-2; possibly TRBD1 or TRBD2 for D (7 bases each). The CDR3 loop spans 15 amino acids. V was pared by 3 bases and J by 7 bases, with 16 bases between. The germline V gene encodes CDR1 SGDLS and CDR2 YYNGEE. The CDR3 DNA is TGTGCCAGCAGCGGAAACAGGGGAGGGATCGGGGAGCTGTTTTTT. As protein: CASSGNRGGIGELFF. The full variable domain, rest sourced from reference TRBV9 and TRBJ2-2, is DSGVTQTPKHLITATGQRVTLRCSPRSGDLSVYWYQQSLDQGLQFLIQYYNGEERAKGNILERFSAQQFPDLHSELNLSSLELGDSALYFCASSGNRGGIGELFFGEGSRLTVL.

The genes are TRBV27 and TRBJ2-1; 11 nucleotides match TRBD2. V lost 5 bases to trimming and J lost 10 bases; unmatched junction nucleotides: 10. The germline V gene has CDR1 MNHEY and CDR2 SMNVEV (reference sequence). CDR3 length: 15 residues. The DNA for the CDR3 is TGTGCCAGCAGTATTCTAGCGGGGGGACTTTTCGAGCAGTTCTTC. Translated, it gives CASSILAGGLFEQFF.

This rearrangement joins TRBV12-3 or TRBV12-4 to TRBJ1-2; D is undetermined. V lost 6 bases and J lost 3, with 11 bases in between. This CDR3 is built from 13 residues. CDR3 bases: TGTGCCAGCAGACTTACAGCATACTATGGCTACACCTTC. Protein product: CASRLTAYYGYTF.

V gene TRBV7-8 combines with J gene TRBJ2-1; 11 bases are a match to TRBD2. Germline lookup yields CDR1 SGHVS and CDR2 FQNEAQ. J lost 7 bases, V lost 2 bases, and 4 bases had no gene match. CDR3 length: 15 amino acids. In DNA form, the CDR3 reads TGTGCCAGCAGCTTAAGACTAGCGGGATTTAATGAGCAGTTCTTC. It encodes CASSLRLAGFNEQFF.

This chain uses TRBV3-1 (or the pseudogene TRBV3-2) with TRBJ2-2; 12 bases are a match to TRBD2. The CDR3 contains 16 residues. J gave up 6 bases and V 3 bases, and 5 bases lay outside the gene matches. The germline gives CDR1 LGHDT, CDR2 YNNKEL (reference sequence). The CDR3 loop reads CASSHATSGSSGELFF. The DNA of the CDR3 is TGTGCCAGCAGCCACGCGACTAGCGGGAGCTCCGGGGAGCTGTTTTTT.

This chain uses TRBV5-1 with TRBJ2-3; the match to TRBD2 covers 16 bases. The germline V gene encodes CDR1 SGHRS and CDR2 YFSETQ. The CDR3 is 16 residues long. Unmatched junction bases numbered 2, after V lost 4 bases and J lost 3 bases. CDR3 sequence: CASSRGLAGGTDTQYF. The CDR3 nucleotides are TGCGCCAGCAGCCGGGGACTAGCGGGAGGGACAGATACGCAGTATTTT.

The CDR3 DNA reads TGTGCCAGTAGCCGAGGGGACGGGGGCTATGGCTACACCTTC. Amino acid sequence: CASSRGDGGYGYTF. V is TRBV19 and J is TRBJ1-2; maybe TRBD1 (5 bases). Trimming pared 6 bases from V and 4 bases from J, leaving 15 bases between. Germline V gene data show CDR1 as LNHDA and CDR2 as SQIVND (reference sequence). CDR3 size: 14 residues.

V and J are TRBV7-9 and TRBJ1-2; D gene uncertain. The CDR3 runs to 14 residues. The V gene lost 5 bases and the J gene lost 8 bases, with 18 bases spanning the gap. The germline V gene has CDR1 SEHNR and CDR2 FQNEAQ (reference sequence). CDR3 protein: CASSPTLTAFGYTF. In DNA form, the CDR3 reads TGTGCCAGCAGCCCAACCCTCACAGCTTTCGGCTACACCTTC.

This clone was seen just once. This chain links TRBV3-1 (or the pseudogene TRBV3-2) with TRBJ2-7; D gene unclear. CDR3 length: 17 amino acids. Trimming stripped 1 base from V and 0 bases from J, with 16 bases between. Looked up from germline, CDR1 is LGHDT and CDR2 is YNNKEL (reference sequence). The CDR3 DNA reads TGTGCCAGCAGCCAAGTAACTCCCAGTACTCCCTCCTACGAGCAGTACTTC. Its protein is CASSQVTPSTPSYEQYF.

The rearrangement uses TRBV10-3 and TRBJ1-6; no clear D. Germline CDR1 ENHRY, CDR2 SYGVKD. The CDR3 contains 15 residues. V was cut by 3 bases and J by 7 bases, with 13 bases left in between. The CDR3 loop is CAISEGINGNSPLHF. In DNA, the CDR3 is TGTGCCATCAGTGAAGGGATCAATGGGAATTCACCCCTCCACTTT.